These T cell receptor beta chains were read from a single sample in a study of blood T cell repertoires in COVID-19. Sequenced by immunoSEQ multiplex PCR; TCRdb stores in-frame clones only, minus some. The data show 150,000 to 160,000 clones, with approximately 86% seen just once and about 2.4% held by the top ten. What was sequenced was peripheral blood. The source is a woman between 65 and 79 years old with acute or convalescent COVID-19. The CDR3 runs from the conserved cysteine through the conserved F or W. Fields, in order: V gene, clone size, J gene, D gene, CDR3 DNA, CDR3 protein. The D gene is left open where the match is weak. Where a row states a size, it is once, few, many or the class of an expanded clone; other rows omit it.

V gene: TRBV14; clone size: .; J gene: TRBJ1-1; D gene: .; CDR3 DNA: TGTGCCAGCAGCCAAGACAGGAACACTGAAGCTTTCTTT; CDR3 protein: CASSQDRNTEAFF
V gene: TRBV7-9; clone size: .; J gene: TRBJ2-1; D gene: TRBD2; CDR3 DNA: TGTGCCAGCAGCCCAGAAGTCCAGCGGGGTCTTTACAATGAGCAGTTCTTC; CDR3 protein: CASSPEVQRGLYNEQFF
V gene: TRBV27; clone size: .; J gene: TRBJ1-1; D gene: TRBD1; CDR3 DNA: TGTGCCAGCAGTCGACAGGGGGACATCACTGAAGCTTTCTTT; CDR3 protein: CASSRQGDITEAFF
V gene: TRBV5-1; clone size: .; J gene: TRBJ2-5; D gene: .; CDR3 DNA: TGCGCCAGCAGCTCCGATGGAGGACAAGAGACCCAGTACTTC; CDR3 protein: CASSSDGGQETQYF
V gene: TRBV7-8; clone size: .; J gene: TRBJ1-5; D gene: TRBD1; CDR3 DNA: TGTGCCAGCAGCATCGGACAGGCGAATCAGCCCCAGCATTTT; CDR3 protein: CASSIGQANQPQHF
V gene: TRBV5-6; clone size: .; J gene: TRBJ1-2; D gene: TRBD1; CDR3 DNA: TGTGCCAGCAGCCCGGGGACAGGGGATAACTATGGCTACACCTTC; CDR3 protein: CASSPGTGDNYGYTF
V gene: TRBV6-6; clone size: .; J gene: TRBJ2-3; D gene: TRBD2; CDR3 DNA: TGTGCCAGCAGCCGACTAGCGGGGGGGTCCACAGATACGCAGTATTTT; CDR3 protein: CASSRLAGGSTDTQYF
V gene: TRBV28; clone size: once; J gene: TRBJ1-5; D gene: TRBD1; CDR3 DNA: TGTGCCAGCAGTTTGACAGGGCGGAGGAATAGCAATCAGCCCCAGCATTTT; CDR3 protein: CASSLTGRRNSNQPQHF
V gene: TRBV23-1; clone size: .; J gene: TRBJ1-3; D gene: TRBD1; CDR3 DNA: TGCGCCAGCATTGTAAATCAGGGGGTAAGGGGAAACACCATATATTTT; CDR3 protein: CASIVNQGVRGNTIYF
V gene: TRBV28; clone size: .; J gene: TRBJ2-4; D gene: TRBD2; CDR3 DNA: TGTGCCAGCACGGGTAGCGGGGGGAAAGGAAACATTCAGTACTTC; CDR3 protein: CASTGSGGKGNIQYF
V gene: TRBV9; clone size: .; J gene: TRBJ1-6; D gene: .; CDR3 DNA: TGTGCCAGCAGCCACCCAGGGGTTATGGGTTCACCCCTCCACTTT; CDR3 protein: CASSHPGVMGSPLHF
V gene: TRBV5-1; clone size: .; J gene: TRBJ2-6; D gene: .; CDR3 DNA: TGCGCCAGCAGCTTGGAAGGACAGTTGGCTGGGGCCAACGTCCTGACTTTC; CDR3 protein: CASSLEGQLAGANVLTF